These T cell receptor beta chains were read from a single sample in a study of Ad26.COV2.S vaccination and SARS-CoV-2 variants. Libraries were prepared by immunoSEQ multiplex PCR; TCRdb keeps only in-frame clonotypes and omits some of them. The table has almost 400,000 clones, around nine tenths seen once. Sequences were derived from peripheral blood, sampled in a trial of Ad26.COV2.S vaccine versus placebo. The source is a person between 18 and 60 years old who received the Ad26.COV2.S COVID-19 vaccine or a placebo. CDR3s include the opening cysteine and the closing phenylalanine or tryptophan. The order of the fields is V gene, J gene, clone size, D gene, CDR3 DNA, CDR3 protein. D genes are given only for firm matches. Size tells how often a clone was seen (once, few, many) or the class of an expanded clone, and some rows leave it out.

>TRBV7-8|TRBJ2-2|NA|NA
TGTGCCAGCAGCCCCCTCGGCGTTAACACCGGGGAGCTGTTTTTT
CASSPLGVNTGELFF
>TRBV7-3|TRBJ2-6|NA|NA
TGTGCCAGCAGCCAGGACAGCTCTGGGGCCAACGTCCTGACTTTC
CASSQDSSGANVLTF
>TRBV18|TRBJ1-2|NA|TRBD1
TGTGCCAGCTCACCTAGGACAGGGGGCGCGGTGTCCGATGGCTACACCTTC
CASSPRTGGAVSDGYTF
>TRBV3-1/TRBV3-2|TRBJ2-3|NA|TRBD2
TGTGCCAGCAGCACCACACTAGCGGGAGTGGATGGAGATACGCAGTATTTT
CASSTTLAGVDGDTQYF
>TRBV3-1/TRBV3-2|TRBJ2-6|NA|NA
TGTGCCAGCAGCCAAGTCCTGGGACAATCTGGGGCCAACGTCCTGACTTTC
CASSQVLGQSGANVLTF
>TRBV19|TRBJ1-1|NA|TRBD1
TGTGCCAGTAGTATAAGAGGGGGACAGTTCGGCGAAGCTTTCTTT
CASSIRGGQFGEAFF
>TRBV15|TRBJ2-7|NA|TRBD1
TGTGCCACCAGCAGAGAAGGAGGACAGGGGGTGGACGAGCAGTACTTC
CATSREGGQGVDEQYF
>TRBV6-1|TRBJ1-6|NA|TRBD1
TGTGCCAGCAGTGCCTCAAGCGGGGGACAGGGGAATTCACCCCTCCACTTT
CASSASSGGQGNSPLHF
>TRBV6-6|TRBJ1-1|NA|NA
TGTGCCACCAAAGGGGGGAACACTGAAGCTTTCTTT
CATKGGNTEAFF
>TRBV18|TRBJ1-6|once|NA
TGTGCCAGCTCACCACTCCCCGACGCAGCCAATTCACCCCTCCACTTT
CASSPLPDAANSPLHF
>TRBV4-1|TRBJ2-3|NA|TRBD2
TGCGCCAGCAGCCAAATTGCGGGAGGGAGCACAGATACGCAGTATTTT
CASSQIAGGSTDTQYF
>TRBV5-1|TRBJ2-7|NA|NA
TGCGCCAGCAGCTTAGGCAATACCTACGAGCAGTACTTC
CASSLGNTYEQYF
>TRBV9|TRBJ1-5|few|NA
TGTGCCAGCAGCCCGACGGATAGCAATCAGCCCCAGCATTTT
CASSPTDSNQPQHF
>TRBV4-1|TRBJ2-1|NA|NA
TGCGCCAGCAGCCCAGCGAGCTCCTACAATGAGCAGTTCTTC
CASSPASSYNEQFF
>TRBV6-1|TRBJ2-3|NA|TRBD2
TGTGCCAGCAGTGAAGGGGGGACTAGCGGAAATACGCAGTATTTT
CASSEGGTSGNTQYF
>TRBV11-2|TRBJ2-7|NA|TRBD2
TGTGCCAGCAGCTTAGATCAGGGGACTAGCGGGTACGAGCAGTACTTC
CASSLDQGTSGYEQYF
>TRBV3-1/TRBV3-2|TRBJ2-1|NA|TRBD2
TGTGCCAGCAGCCGTCTACGGGGGGGCTCCTACAATGAGCAGTTCTTC
CASSRLRGGSYNEQFF
>TRBV4-1|TRBJ2-7|NA|NA
TGCGCCAGCAGCCAAGAGAGGGCCGTTGGGAGCAACGAGCAGTACTTC
CASSQERAVGSNEQYF
>TRBV5-4|TRBJ2-3|NA|NA
TGTGCCAGCAGCCCCCGGGGAGAGACAGATACGCAGTATTTT
CASSPRGETDTQYF
>TRBV19|TRBJ2-1|NA|TRBD2
TGTGCCAGTAGTGCGACTAGCGGGACCCTCTACAATGAGCAGTTCTTC
CASSATSGTLYNEQFF
>TRBV15|TRBJ1-1|NA|NA
TGTGCCACCAGCAGTTTGAGGGGAGAGGGGACTGAAGCTTTCTTT
CATSSLRGEGTEAFF
>TRBV27|TRBJ2-1|NA|NA
TGTGCCAGCAAAACATTCAGCGGAGATGAGCAGTTCTTC
CASKTFSGDEQFF
>TRBV4-1|TRBJ1-6|NA|TRBD1
TGCGCCAGCAGCCGGGACTACAGGGGTGGGGCACCCCTCCACTTT
CASSRDYRGGAPLHF
>TRBV18|TRBJ2-7|NA|TRBD2
TGTGCCAGCTCACGTGGGACTAGCGGCTACGAGCAGTACTTC
CASSRGTSGYEQYF
>TRBV5-6|TRBJ2-5|NA|TRBD2
TGTGCCAGCAGCTTGGAGTCGACGGGGGGCCAAGAGACCCAGTACTTC
CASSLESTGGQETQYF
>TRBV28|TRBJ1-1|NA|NA
TGTGCCAGCAGCCCCACAAGTCTGAACACTGAAGCTTTCTTT
CASSPTSLNTEAFF
>TRBV6-5|TRBJ1-2|NA|NA
TGTGCCAGCAGAAGGGGGGTAGCTAACTATGGCTACACCTTC
CASRRGVANYGYTF
>TRBV7-9|TRBJ1-3|NA|NA
TGTGCCAGCAGCTTAGAGGCTAGCTCTGGAAACACCATATATTTT
CASSLEASSGNTIYF
>TRBV5-1|TRBJ2-1|NA|TRBD2
TGCGCCAGCAACCTTATGGCTAGCGGGAGGGGTAATGAGCAGTTCTTC
CASNLMASGRGNEQFF
>TRBV4-1|TRBJ2-3|NA|TRBD2
TGCGCCAGCAGCCAAACCAAAGGGGGCTTAAGCGGGAGGACAGATACGCAGTATTTT
CASSQTKGGLSGRTDTQYF
>TRBV4-1|TRBJ2-1|few|NA
TGCGCCAGCAGCCAAGGCAATGAGCAGTTCTTC
CASSQGNEQFF
>TRBV3-1/TRBV3-2|TRBJ2-1|NA|NA
TGTGCCAGCAGCCAAGTGTCCATTACCAATGAGCAGTTCTTC
CASSQVSITNEQFF
>TRBV5-1|TRBJ2-7|few|TRBD1
TGCGCCAGCAGCTTGAGACAGGGTGCGACCTACGAGCAGTACTTC
CASSLRQGATYEQYF
>TRBV4-1|TRBJ2-4|NA|TRBD1
TGCGCCAGCAGCAGGGGGCCTCTAGCCAAAAACATTCAGTACTTC
CASSRGPLAKNIQYF
>TRBV16|TRBJ2-1|NA|TRBD2
TGTGCCAGCAGCCAATCGGCACTAGCGGGAAAGGATGAGCAGTTCTTC
CASSQSALAGKDEQFF
>TRBV6-4|TRBJ2-2|NA|TRBD1
TGTGCCAGCAGCGTCGGGACAGCGAACACCGGGGAGCTGTTTTTT
CASSVGTANTGELFF
>TRBV12-3/TRBV12-4|TRBJ2-7|NA|NA
TGTGCCAGCAGTTTAAAAGCCTCCTACGAGCAGTACTTC
CASSLKASYEQYF
>TRBV19|TRBJ2-7|NA|TRBD2
TGTGCCAGTAGTATGACCGGGACTAGCGGGATCGAGCAGTACTTC
CASSMTGTSGIEQYF
>TRBV25-1|TRBJ1-1|NA|NA
TGTGCCAGCAGGGGACGCTTGAACACTGAAGCTTTCTTT
CASRGRLNTEAFF
>TRBV30|TRBJ1-6|NA|TRBD1
TGTGCCTGGACCCCGGGACAGGGTTACAATTCACCCCTCCACTTT
CAWTPGQGYNSPLHF
>TRBV15|TRBJ1-2|NA|NA
TGTGCCACCAGCAGGTCCAGAGTTAACTATGGCTACACCTTC
CATSRSRVNYGYTF
>TRBV9|TRBJ1-1|NA|NA
TGTGCCAGCAGCGTAGAACTACGGACGGAAGCTTTCTTT
CASSVELRTEAFF
>TRBV7-7|TRBJ2-7|once|TRBD1
TGTGCTAGCAGCCGAGGGGACAGTCCACCCTACGAGCAGTACTTC
CASSRGDSPPYEQYF
>TRBV14|TRBJ2-7|NA|NA
TGTGCCAGCAGCGGAGGGACTTTTCACGAGCAGTACTTC
CASSGGTFHEQYF
>TRBV27|TRBJ1-5|NA|TRBD1
TGTGCCAGCAGTCCACTGGACAGGGGGAGTCAGCCCCAGCATTTT
CASSPLDRGSQPQHF
>TRBV28|TRBJ1-5|NA|NA
TGTGCCGCCGGTCCAGCAGTTAGGGGCAATCAGCCCCAGCATTTT
CAAGPAVRGNQPQHF
>TRBV2|TRBJ1-2|NA|NA
TGTGCCAGCAGTGAGGAACGGACGGGTGGCTACACCTTC
CASSEERTGGYTF
>TRBV5-1|TRBJ1-1|NA|TRBD1
TGCGCCAGCAGCGACACACAGGGGTTGAACACTGAAGCTTTCTTT
CASSDTQGLNTEAFF
>TRBV5-1|TRBJ2-3|NA|TRBD2
TGCGCCAGCAGCTTGGAGGCGGGAGGGCACGATACGCAGTATTTT
CASSLEAGGHDTQYF
>TRBV9|TRBJ2-5|NA|NA
TGTGCCAGCAGGAAAGGTGGGGAGACCCAGTACTTC
CASRKGGETQYF